One sample yielded the 17 T cell receptor beta chains listed below, sequenced in a study of regulatory T cells in long-lasting Graves disease. In building TCR beta libraries, iRepertoire HTBI primers were used together with Arm-PCR of CDR3 regions. TCRdb redid the calling of the multiplex PCR reads with MiXCR, one entry per CDR3 protein. The profile shows 440,000 or so distinct CDR3 sequences, 15% to 20% of them singletons. Time point noted: newly diagnosed GD, antithyroid drugs for less than 3 months. PBMC RNA was the source of the TCR library. These sequences were also reported in another study, on T cells in Graves' hyperthyroidism and ophthalmopathy.

The source was peripheral blood mononuclear cells (PBMCs), collected at new diagnosis, from a patient treated with antithyroid drugs. The receptors originated from a woman between 25 and 40 years old with Graves disease.

This clonotype has at least ten counts. The CDR3 DNA follows: TGTGCCAGCAGTCCAGGGGCCAACGTCCTGACTTTC. The encoded protein is CASSPGANVLTF. The rearrangement joins TRBV27 to TRBJ2-6; D is uncertain. Germline V gene sequence: CDR1 MNHEY, CDR2 SMNVEV (reference sequence). The V gene lost 5 bases and the J gene lost 4 bases, with 3 bases spanning the gap. CDR3 length: 12 amino acids.

This clonotype has only a few counts. The rearrangement joins TRBV25-1 to TRBJ2-5; 9 bases map to TRBD1. V gave up 5 bases and J gave up 4 bases; unmatched junction bases: 11. CDR3 length: 16 residues. Germline values: CDR1 MGHDK, CDR2 SYGVNS. CDR3 loop: CASSFLGQGIGETQYF. CDR3 DNA sequence: TGTGCCAGCAGTTTTTTGGGACAGGGTATAGGAGAGACCCAGTACTTC. The full variable domain, its missing parts supplied by reference TRBV25-1 and TRBJ2-5, is EADIYQTPRYLVIGTGKKITLECSQTMGHDKMYWYQQDPGMELHLIHYSYGVNSTEKGDLSSESTVSRIRTEHFPLTLESARPSHTSQYLCASSFLGQGIGETQYFGPGTRLLVL.

At least ten counts were recorded for this clonotype. Written as DNA, the CDR3 is TGTGCCAGCAGCACGGACCTCTCCGGGGCAGGGGAGCTGTTTTTT. Translating it yields CASSTDLSGAGELFF. This chain connects TRBV6-1 to TRBJ2-2; D possibly matches TRBD1 or TRBD2 (5 bases each). The CDR3 is 15 residues long. V was cut by 6 bases and J by 8 bases, with 19 bases left in between. Germline V CDR1 and CDR2: MNHNS, SASEGT.

This clonotype was recorded at least ten times. In DNA, the CDR3 is TGTGCCAGCAGTTACTCGATTCACAGGGGGGGCGACGAGCAGTACTTC. Its translation: CASSYSIHRGGDEQYF. The rearrangement uses TRBV6-5 and TRBJ2-7, with D tentatively TRBD1 (8 bases). Trimming stripped 0 bases from V and 5 bases from J, with 17 bases between. Germline V CDR1 and CDR2: MNHEY, SVGAGI. The CDR3 spans 16 residues.

This clonotype occurred many times. V and J are TRBV7-9 and TRBJ2-7, with 8 positions matching TRBD1. The V and J ends lost 5 bases and 4 bases, in that order; junction bases with no gene match: 16. The CDR3 is 17 amino acids. CDR1 is SEHNR and CDR2 is FQNEAQ in the germline V gene (reference sequence). Here the CDR3 reads CASSAGTQGAVRYEQYF. CDR3 nucleotide sequence: TGTGCCAGCAGCGCTGGGACTCAGGGGGCCGTCCGGTACGAGCAGTACTTC.

This clonotype was found many times. The chain carries TRBV7-9 and TRBJ1-1; maybe TRBD1 (6 bases). The CDR3 has 13 residues. Deletions cut 4 bases from V and 9 bases from J, with 15 bases between. Per the germline V gene, CDR1 is SEHNR and CDR2 is FQNEAQ (reference sequence). CDR3 nucleotide sequence: TGTGCCAGCAGCTCCCGGGACACCGGCCAAGCTTTCTTT. Encoded protein: CASSSRDTGQAFF.

In its sample, this clonotype was seen many times. The J gene is TRBJ2-1, the V gene TRBV20-1; 10 positions agree with TRBD2. With V trimmed by 6 bases and J by 8 bases, 13 bases remained unmatched. This CDR3 has 15 residues. Germline V gene lookup returns CDR1 DFQATT and CDR2 SNEGSKA (reference sequence). The CDR3 loop is CSARGGAGGPYEQFF. The CDR3 bases are TGCAGTGCCCGGGGCGGAGCGGGAGGGCCCTATGAGCAGTTCTTC.

This clonotype showed up just a few times. The chain links TRBV2 to TRBJ1-1, with D uncertain. Trimming took 8 bases from V and 1 from J, leaving 11 bases between them. CDR3 length: 13 amino acids. The V gene's germline CDR1 is SNHLY and CDR2 FYNNEI. CDR3 sequence (DNA): TGTGCCAGCTTCGGGATGGGGAACACTGAAGCTTTCTTT. Translation gives CASFGMGNTEAFF.

This clonotype was observed at least ten times. The CDR3: CASSYSPGVAGESEYF. The CDR3 nucleotides read TGTGCCAGCAGTTACTCCCCCGGTGTAGCGGGAGAATCGGAGTACTTC. The chain carries TRBV6-5 and TRBJ2-7; 9 bases are a match to TRBD2. V gave up 0 bases and J gave up 11 bases; unmatched junction bases: 14. The CDR3 is 16 residues long. The germline CDR1 and CDR2 sequences are MNHEY and SVGAGI.

The table lists this clonotype with many counts. V usage is TRBV7-2 and J usage is TRBJ2-5; 10 nucleotides line up with TRBD1. Germline V gene data show CDR1 as SGHTA and CDR2 as FQGNSA. Unmatched junction bases numbered 5, after V lost 5 bases and J lost 2 bases. The CDR3 totals 15 residues. The CDR3 DNA sequence: TGTGCCAGCAGCCCGGTGGGACAGGGGCAAGAGACCCAGTACTTC. Translating it yields CASSPVGQGQETQYF.

Concerning this clonotype: A much larger clone differs from this one at a single base, so this may be a read error. V usage is TRBV9 and J usage is TRBJ1-5, with D unresolved. The CDR3 sequence is 14 residues long. CDR1 and CDR2 (germline): SGDLS, YYNGEE. Between the trimmed V and J ends, which lost 0 bases and 0 bases, there was a span of 4 bases. CDR3: CASSVEDSNQPQHF. The CDR3 DNA reads as TGTGCCAGCAGCGTAGAGGATAGCAATCAGCCCCAGCATTTT.

This CDR3 is CAISTTRGSSYNEQFF. The CDR3 nucleotides are TGTGCCATCAGTACGACCCGGGGAAGCTCCTACAATGAGCAGTTCTTC. This chain links TRBV10-3 with TRBJ2-1; perhaps TRBD2 as D (5 bases). The V end was cut by 5 bases, the J end by 0 bases, with 14 bases between. Germline V gene lookup returns CDR1 ENHRY and CDR2 SYGVKD. The CDR3 is 16 residues long.

Many counts were recorded for this clonotype. This rearrangement joins TRBV10-2 to TRBJ1-2, with a weak D call TRBD1 (5 bases). Germline CDR1 WSHSY, CDR2 SAAADI. V gave up 2 bases and J gave up 5 bases, with 15 bases separating them. CDR3 length: 15 residues. In DNA form, the CDR3 reads TGCGCCAGCAGTGAGGAATGGGGACGTACTTATGGCTACACCTTC. Amino acid sequence: CASSEEWGRTYGYTF.

The chain joins TRBV5-1 to TRBJ2-2, with unresolved D. The V end lost 5 bases, the J end lost 0 bases, and 8 bases lay between the germline ends. Germline values: CDR1 SGHRS, CDR2 YFSETQ. This CDR3 comprises 14 residues. In nucleotides, the CDR3 is TGCGCCAGCAGGCCCGCAGCGAACACCGGGGAGCTGTTTTTT. It translates to CASRPAANTGELFF. The full variable domain, rest sourced from reference TRBV5-1 and TRBJ2-2, is KAGVTQTPRYLIKTRGQQVTLSCSPISGHRSVSWYQQTPGQGLQFLFEYFSETQRNKGNFPGRFSGRQFSNSRSEMNVSTLELGDSALYLCASRPAANTGELFFGEGSRLTVL.

This clonotype has just a few counts. The chain recombines TRBV20-1 with TRBJ2-5, with D uncertain. From germline, CDR1 is DFQATT and CDR2 SNEGSKA (reference sequence). With 3 bases removed from V and 1 base from J, the gap between germline ends came to 15 bases. This CDR3 region has 15 residues. CDR3 protein: CSARGPHGTQETQYF. The CDR3 coding sequence is TGCAGTGCTAGGGGTCCCCACGGAACCCAAGAGACCCAGTACTTC.

This clonotype appeared many times. The J gene is TRBJ2-1, the V gene TRBV5-1; D is possibly TRBD2 (5 bases). Germline loops: CDR1 SGHRS, CDR2 YFSETQ. The V end was cut by 1 base, the J end by 0 bases, with 17 bases between. The CDR3 length is 18 residues. This chain's CDR3 is CASSLLFSNTSSYNEQFF. For the CDR3, the DNA is TGCGCCAGCAGCTTGTTGTTCAGCAACACTAGCTCCTACAATGAGCAGTTCTTC.

This clonotype was detected ten times or more. The chain is built from TRBV7-9 and TRBJ1-5; the match to TRBD1 covers 10 bases. CDR3 length: 15 amino acids. Germline V lookup: CDR1 SEHNR, CDR2 FQNEAQ (reference sequence). The ends lost 5 bases at V and 2 bases at J; junction bases unmatched: 3. CDR3 region: CASSRGTGGNQPQHF. CDR3 DNA sequence: TGTGCCAGCAGCCGCGGGACAGGGGGCAATCAGCCCCAGCATTTT.